This paragraph covers one T cell receptor (beta chain) sequence. CDR3 size: 15 residues. Germline V gene sequence: CDR1 MNHEY, CDR2 SMNVEV (reference sequence). V dropped 2 bases and J dropped 3 bases, with 12 bases sitting between them. This record comes from a study of blood T cell repertoires in COVID-19. Study-wide background: Some COVID-19 samples were acute and others convalescent; all came from the United States, Italy and Spain. T cells, B-cell-depleted T cells, or PBMCs supplied cDNA or gDNA.

Study processing details: Amplifying reference gene primers gave estimates of nucleated cell counts. Sequencing was performed with immunoSEQ multiplex PCR; in TCRdb, only in-frame clones are kept and a portion is missing. The V and J calls and clone size are taken from that table; D and trimming were inferred from the DNA. The sample records approximately 55,000 clones, around nine tenths being singletons. V gene TRBV27 combines with J gene TRBJ2-3; D might be TRBD1 (6 bases). The sample taken for sequencing was peripheral blood. This TCR derives from a man aged 45-65 years with active COVID-19. DNA of the CDR3: TGTGCCAGCAGTTTAGGGGGCCCTAGAACAGATACGCAGTATTTT. Residues: CASSLGGPRTDTQYF.